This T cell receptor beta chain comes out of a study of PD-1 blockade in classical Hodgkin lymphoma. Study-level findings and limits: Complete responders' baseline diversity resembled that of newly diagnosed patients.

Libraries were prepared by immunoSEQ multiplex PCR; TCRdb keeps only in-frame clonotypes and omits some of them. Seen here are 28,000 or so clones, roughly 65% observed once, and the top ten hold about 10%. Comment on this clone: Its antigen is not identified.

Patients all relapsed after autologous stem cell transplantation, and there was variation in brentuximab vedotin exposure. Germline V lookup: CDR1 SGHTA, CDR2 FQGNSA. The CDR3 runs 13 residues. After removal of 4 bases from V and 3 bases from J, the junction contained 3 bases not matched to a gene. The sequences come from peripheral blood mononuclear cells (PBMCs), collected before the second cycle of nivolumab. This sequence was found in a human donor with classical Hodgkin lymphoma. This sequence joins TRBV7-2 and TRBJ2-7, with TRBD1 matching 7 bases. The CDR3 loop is CASSWGQSYEQYF. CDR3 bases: TGTGCCAGCAGCTGGGGACAGAGCTACGAGCAGTACTTC.